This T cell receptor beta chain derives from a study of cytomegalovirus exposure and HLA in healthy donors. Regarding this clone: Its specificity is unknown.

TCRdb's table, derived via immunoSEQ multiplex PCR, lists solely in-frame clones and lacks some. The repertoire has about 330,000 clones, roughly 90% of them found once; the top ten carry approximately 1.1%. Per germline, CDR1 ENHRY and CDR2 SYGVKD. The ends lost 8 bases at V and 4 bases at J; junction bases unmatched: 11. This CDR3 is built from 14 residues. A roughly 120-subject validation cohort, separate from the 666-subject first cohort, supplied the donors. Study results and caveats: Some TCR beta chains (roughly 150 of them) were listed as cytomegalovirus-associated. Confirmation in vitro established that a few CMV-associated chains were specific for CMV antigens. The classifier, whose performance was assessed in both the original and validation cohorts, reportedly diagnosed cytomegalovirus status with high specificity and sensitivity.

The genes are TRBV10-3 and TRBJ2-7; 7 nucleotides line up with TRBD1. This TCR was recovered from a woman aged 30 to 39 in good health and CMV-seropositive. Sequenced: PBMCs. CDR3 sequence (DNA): TGTGCCATCCGTCTAGGCCCAGGGGGTTACGAGCAGTACTTC. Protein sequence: CAIRLGPGGYEQYF.